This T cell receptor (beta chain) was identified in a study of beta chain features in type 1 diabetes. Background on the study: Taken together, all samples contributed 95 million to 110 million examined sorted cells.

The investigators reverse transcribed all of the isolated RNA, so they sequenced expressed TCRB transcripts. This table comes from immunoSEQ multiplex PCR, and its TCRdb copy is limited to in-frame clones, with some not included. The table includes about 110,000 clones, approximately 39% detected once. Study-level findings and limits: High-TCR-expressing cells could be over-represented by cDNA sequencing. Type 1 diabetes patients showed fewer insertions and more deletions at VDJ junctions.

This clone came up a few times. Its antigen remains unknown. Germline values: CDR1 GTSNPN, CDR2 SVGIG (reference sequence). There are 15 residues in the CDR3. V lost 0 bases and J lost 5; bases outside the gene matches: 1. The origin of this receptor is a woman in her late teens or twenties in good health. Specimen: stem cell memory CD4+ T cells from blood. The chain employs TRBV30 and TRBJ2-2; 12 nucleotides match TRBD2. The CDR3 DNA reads TGTGCCTGGAGTGTTGGACTAGCGGGGACCGGGGAGCTGTTTTTT. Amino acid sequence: CAWSVGLAGTGELFF.